This TCR beta chain emerged from a study of blood T cells in healthy people across ages (dated by TCRdb to the mid-2010s). A note on the overall study: In model experiments, template switching captured roughly one uniquely barcoded TCR beta cDNA molecule for every two T cells. For two donors (one aged 18 to 30 and one aged 80 or older), the study analyzed two additional independent replicas of 1 million unique cDNA reads from the same blood draw. To avoid experimental bias, donors of different ages were distributed randomly across sequencing lanes. Age-related changes in TCR beta repertoire diversity were measured in the study by deep sequencing normalized with unique cDNA molecular identifiers. The donors were split into four age groups: young (average around 15 years), middle-aged (more than 35), aged (approximately 59) and long-lived (roughly 86).

The table lists this clonotype with many counts. No antigen is known for it. One base away there is no much larger clone; base qualities are not given. The 35 to 40 donors, aged about 6 to 100 years, were systemically healthy Caucasian individuals from Russia. Around 10 milliliters of peripheral blood were drawn from each donor into EDTA-treated Vacutainer tubes. Ficoll-Paque density-gradient centrifugation was used to isolate PBMCs, with at least 6.5 million per sample. Trizol reagent was used to extract total RNA from PBMCs, with at least 5.5 micrograms per sample. For every donor, flow cytometry on a PBMC aliquot measured the percentage of naive CD45RAhigh/CD27high T cells. The full study reports these points: The long-lived group showed more naive CD4+ T cells, fewer expanded clones and increased TCR diversity than the aged group, suggesting age selection. Observed TCR beta diversity per million T cells fell roughly linearly with age, and a significant reduction was already apparent by age around 40. Bulk unsorted PBMC profiling prevented conclusive comparison of naive and antigen-experienced compartments. A strong correlation was found between observed TCR beta diversity and the percentage of naive T cells measured by flow cytometry. Donor CMV infection status was unknown, potentially confounding age-related changes in expanded clonotypes. Total diversity estimates from one million sequenced T cells were considered lower bounds and underestimates.

From its cysteine to its phenylalanine, the CDR3 spans 12 amino acids. The read is trimmed to its CDR3 DNA, 36 bases read in frame from base 1. CDR1 DFQATT and CDR2 SNEGSKA are derived from the germline V gene (reference sequence). V is pared back by 6 bases and J by 2 bases, with 11 bases lying between the germline termini. The library came from 5' RACE. Instrument on record: Illumina HiSeq 2500. The second PCR ran for about 6 to 12 cycles and used a J-beta primer mix along with a sample-barcoded 5' primer. Each TCR beta cDNA molecule received a unique molecular identifier from a template-switch 5' adaptor carrying 12 random nucleotides. Each sample yielded at least 3 million CDR3-containing paired-end reads. First-strand cDNA synthesis was performed from all RNA using the Mint cDNA synthesis kit, with priming by a TRBC-specific oligonucleotide. Following uracil-DNA glycosylase treatment, a first 18-cycle PCR with universal primers M1SS and BC2_uni_R was performed on all cDNA. Per the source publication's procedure: Each sample was normalized by randomly selecting 1 million high-quality reads, each carrying a distinct molecular identifier. Instead of being binned into consensus sequences, reads that shared molecular identifiers were thrown out. MiTCR, set to a Q25 quality threshold and the strictest error-elimination algorithm, was used for CDR3 identification, clonotype clustering and error correction. A nonparametric unseen species model using Euler transformation provided a lower-bound estimate of total TCR beta diversity. TCRdb trimmed the raw reads at Q25, called clones with MiXCR and kept productive beta chains. Every entry covers one CDR3 protein and lists the most common genes and DNA from its rows. These V and J calls rely on TCRdb rather than the paper's analysis. Recorded for this sample are hundreds of thousands of distinct CDR3 sequences; under 25% of them occurred a single time. The top ten clones comprise around 3.4% of the sample.

This sequence was found in a man in his 70s in good health. Material for sequencing was blood. Here the chain combines TRBV20-1 and TRBJ2-7; the D element might be TRBD1 or TRBD2, as each aligns at 5 bases. The sequenced DNA: TGCAGTGCAAAAATGGGGGCCTACGAGCAGTACTTC. The resulting protein is CSAKMGAYEQYF.